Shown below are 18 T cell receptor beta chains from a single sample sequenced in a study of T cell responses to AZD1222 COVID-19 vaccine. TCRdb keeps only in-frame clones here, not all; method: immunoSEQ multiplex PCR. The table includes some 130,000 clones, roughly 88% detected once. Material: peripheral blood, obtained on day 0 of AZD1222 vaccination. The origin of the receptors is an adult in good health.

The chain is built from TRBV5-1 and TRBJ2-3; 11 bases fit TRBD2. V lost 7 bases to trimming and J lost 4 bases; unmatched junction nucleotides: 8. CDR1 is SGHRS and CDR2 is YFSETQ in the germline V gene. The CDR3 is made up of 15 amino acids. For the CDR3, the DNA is TGCGCCAGCGAACTACTAGCGGGAGAGGCAGATACGCAGTATTTT. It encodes CASELLAGEADTQYF. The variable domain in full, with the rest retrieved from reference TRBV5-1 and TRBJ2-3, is KAGVTQTPRYLIKTRGQQVTLSCSPISGHRSVSWYQQTPGQGLQFLFEYFSETQRNKGNFPGRFSGRQFSNSRSEMNVSTLELGDSALYLCASELLAGEADTQYFGPGTRLTVL.

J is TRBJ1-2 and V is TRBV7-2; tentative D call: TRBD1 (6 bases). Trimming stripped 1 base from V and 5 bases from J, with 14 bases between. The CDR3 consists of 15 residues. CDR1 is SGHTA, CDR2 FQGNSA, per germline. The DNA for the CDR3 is TGTGCCAGCAGCTTAGTGGCGGGGGCGGGGTATGGCTACACCTTC. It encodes CASSLVAGAGYGYTF.

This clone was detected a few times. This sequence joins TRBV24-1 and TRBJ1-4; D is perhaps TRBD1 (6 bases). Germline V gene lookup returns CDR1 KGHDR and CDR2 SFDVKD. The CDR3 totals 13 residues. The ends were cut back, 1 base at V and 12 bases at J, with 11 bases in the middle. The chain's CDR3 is CATSDFRQGQLFF. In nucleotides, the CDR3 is TGTGCCACCAGTGATTTCCGCCAGGGGCAACTGTTTTTT.

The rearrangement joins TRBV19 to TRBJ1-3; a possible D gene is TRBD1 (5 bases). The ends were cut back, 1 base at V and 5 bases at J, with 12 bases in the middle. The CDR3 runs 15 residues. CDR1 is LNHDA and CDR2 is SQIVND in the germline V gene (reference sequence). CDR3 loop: CASSIAGAGRNTIYF. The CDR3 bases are TGTGCCAGTAGTATAGCCGGGGCAGGGAGAAACACCATATATTTT.

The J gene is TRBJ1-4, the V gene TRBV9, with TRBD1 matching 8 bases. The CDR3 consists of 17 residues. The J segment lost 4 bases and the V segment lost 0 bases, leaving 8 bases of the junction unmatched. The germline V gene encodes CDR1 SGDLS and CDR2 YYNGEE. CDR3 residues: CASSVGLRDRYNEKLFF. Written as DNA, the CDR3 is TGTGCCAGCAGCGTAGGCCTCCGGGACAGGTATAATGAAAAACTGTTTTTT.

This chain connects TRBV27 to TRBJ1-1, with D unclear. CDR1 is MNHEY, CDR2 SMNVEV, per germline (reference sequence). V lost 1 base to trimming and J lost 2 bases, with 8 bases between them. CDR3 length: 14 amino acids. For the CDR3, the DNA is TGTGCCAGCAGTTTATACGGGAAAAACACTGAAGCTTTCTTT. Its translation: CASSLYGKNTEAFF.

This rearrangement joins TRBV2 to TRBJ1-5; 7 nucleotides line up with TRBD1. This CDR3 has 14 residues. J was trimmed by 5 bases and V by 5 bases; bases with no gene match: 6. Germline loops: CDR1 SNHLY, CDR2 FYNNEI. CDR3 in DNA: TGTGCCAGCAGTCTACAGGGGCGGGATCAGCCCCAGCATTTT. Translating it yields CASSLQGRDQPQHF.

CDR3 DNA sequence: TGTGCCAGCAGCCAAGATTTAAGTAATGGTTACTATGGCTACACCTTC. It codes for CASSQDLSNGYYGYTF. This rearrangement joins TRBV4-2 to TRBJ1-2; D is undetermined. V lost 0 bases and J lost 3, with 14 bases in between. Per the germline V gene, CDR1 is LGHNA and CDR2 is YNFKEQ. The CDR3 is 16 amino acids.

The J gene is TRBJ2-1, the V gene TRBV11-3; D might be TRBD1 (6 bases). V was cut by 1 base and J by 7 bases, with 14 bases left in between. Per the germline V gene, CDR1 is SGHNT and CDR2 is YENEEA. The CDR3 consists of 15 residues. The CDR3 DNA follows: TGTGCCAGCAGCTTAGCTCAACAGGGTCGAAATGAGCAGTTCTTC. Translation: CASSLAQQGRNEQFF.

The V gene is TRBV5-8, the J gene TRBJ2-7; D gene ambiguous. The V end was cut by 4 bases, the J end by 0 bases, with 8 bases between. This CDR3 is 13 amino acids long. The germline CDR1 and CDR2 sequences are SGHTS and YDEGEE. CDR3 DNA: TGTGCCAGCAGCCGAGGACCCTCCTACGAGCAGTACTTC. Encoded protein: CASSRGPSYEQYF.

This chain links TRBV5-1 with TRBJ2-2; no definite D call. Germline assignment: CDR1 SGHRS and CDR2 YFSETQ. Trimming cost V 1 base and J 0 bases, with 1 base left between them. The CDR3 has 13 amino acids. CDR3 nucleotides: TGCGCCAGCAGCTTGCCGAACACCGGGGAGCTGTTTTTT. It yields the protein CASSLPNTGELFF.

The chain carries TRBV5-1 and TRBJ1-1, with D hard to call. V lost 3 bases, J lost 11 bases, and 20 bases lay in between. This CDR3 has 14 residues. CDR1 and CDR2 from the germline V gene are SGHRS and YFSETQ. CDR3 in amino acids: CASSSDPRDEGAFF. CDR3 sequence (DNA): TGCGCCAGCAGCTCCGACCCCAGAGACGAAGGGGCTTTCTTT. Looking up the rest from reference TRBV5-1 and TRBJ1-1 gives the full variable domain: KAGVTQTPRYLIKTRGQQVTLSCSPISGHRSVSWYQQTPGQGLQFLFEYFSETQRNKGNFPGRFSGRQFSNSRSEMNVSTLELGDSALYLCASSSDPRDEGAFFGQGTRLTVV.

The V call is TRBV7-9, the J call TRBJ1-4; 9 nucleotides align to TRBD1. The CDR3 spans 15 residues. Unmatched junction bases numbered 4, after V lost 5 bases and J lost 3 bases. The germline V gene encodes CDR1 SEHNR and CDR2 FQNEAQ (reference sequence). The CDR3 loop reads CASSVRQGANEKLFF. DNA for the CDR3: TGTGCCAGCAGCGTTAGACAGGGGGCTAATGAAAAACTGTTTTTT.

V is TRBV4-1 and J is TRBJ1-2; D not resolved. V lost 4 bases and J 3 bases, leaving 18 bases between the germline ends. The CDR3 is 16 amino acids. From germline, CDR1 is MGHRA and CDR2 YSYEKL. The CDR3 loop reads CASSPLIGGSHYGYTF. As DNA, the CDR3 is TGCGCCAGCAGCCCCCTAATAGGCGGCAGCCACTATGGCTACACCTTC.

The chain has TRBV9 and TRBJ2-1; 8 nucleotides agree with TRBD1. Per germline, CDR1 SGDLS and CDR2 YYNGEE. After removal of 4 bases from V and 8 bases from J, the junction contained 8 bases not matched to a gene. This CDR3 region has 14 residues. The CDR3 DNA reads TGTGCCAGCAGCTGGGCAGGGGGCTTCGATGAGCAGTTCTTC. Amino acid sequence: CASSWAGGFDEQFF. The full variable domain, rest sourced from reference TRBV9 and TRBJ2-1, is DSGVTQTPKHLITATGQRVTLRCSPRSGDLSVYWYQQSLDQGLQFLIQYYNGEERAKGNILERFSAQQFPDLHSELNLSSLELGDSALYFCASSWAGGFDEQFFGPGTRLTVL.

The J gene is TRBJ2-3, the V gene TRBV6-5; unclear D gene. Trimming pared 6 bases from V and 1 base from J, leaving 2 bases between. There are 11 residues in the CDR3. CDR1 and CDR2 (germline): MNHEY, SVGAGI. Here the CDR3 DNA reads TGTGCCAGCAGGGGCACAGATACGCAGTATTTT. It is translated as CASRGTDTQYF.

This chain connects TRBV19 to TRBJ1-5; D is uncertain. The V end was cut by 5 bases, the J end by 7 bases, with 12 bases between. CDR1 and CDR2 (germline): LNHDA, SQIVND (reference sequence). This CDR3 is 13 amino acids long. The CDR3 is CASSLATEQPQHF. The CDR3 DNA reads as TGTGCCAGTAGTTTGGCGACCGAACAGCCCCAGCATTTT.

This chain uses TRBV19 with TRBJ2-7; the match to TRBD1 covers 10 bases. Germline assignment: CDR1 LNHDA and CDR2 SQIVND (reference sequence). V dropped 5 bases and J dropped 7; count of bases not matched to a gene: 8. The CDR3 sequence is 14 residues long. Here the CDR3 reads CASSPRTGGWEQYF. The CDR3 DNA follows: TGTGCCAGTAGTCCTCGGACAGGGGGGTGGGAGCAGTACTTC.